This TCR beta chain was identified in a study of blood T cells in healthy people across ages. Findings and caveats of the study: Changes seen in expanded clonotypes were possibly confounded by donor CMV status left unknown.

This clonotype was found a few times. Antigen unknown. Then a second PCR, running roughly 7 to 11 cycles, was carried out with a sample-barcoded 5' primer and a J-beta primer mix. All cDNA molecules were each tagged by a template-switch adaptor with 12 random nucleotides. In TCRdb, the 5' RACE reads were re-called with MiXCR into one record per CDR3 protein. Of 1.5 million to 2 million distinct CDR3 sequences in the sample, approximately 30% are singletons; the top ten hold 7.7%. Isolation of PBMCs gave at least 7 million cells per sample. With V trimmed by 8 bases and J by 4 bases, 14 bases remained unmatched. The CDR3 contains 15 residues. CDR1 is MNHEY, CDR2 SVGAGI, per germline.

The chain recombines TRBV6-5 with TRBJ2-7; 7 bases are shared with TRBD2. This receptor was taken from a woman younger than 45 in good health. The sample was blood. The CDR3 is CASGGKAGERYEQYF. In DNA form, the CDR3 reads TGTGCCAGCGGGGGAAAGGCGGGAGAGCGATACGAGCAGTACTTC.